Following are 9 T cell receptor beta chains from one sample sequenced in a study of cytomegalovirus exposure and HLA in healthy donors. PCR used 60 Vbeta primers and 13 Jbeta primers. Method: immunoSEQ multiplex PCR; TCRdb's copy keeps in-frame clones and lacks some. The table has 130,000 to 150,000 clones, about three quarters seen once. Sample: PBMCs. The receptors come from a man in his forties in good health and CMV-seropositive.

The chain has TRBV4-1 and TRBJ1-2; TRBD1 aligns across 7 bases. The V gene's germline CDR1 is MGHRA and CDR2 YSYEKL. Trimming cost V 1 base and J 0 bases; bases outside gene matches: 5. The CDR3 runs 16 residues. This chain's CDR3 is CASSQGTGPTNYGYTF. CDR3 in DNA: TGCGCCAGCAGCCAAGGGACAGGACCGACTAACTATGGCTACACCTTC.

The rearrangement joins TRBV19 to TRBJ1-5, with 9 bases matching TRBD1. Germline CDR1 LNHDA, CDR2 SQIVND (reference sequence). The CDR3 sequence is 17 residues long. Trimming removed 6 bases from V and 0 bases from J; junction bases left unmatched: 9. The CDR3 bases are TGTGCCAGTAGCCCCGGGACAGGGATTACTAGCAATCAGCCCCAGCATTTT. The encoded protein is CASSPGTGITSNQPQHF.

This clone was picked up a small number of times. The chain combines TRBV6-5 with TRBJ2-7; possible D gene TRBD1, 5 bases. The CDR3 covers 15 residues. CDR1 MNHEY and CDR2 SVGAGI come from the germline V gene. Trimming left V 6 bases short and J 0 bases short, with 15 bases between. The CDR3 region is CASSQGAVSSYEQYF. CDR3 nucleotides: TGTGCCAGCAGCCAAGGGGCGGTGAGCTCCTACGAGCAGTACTTC.

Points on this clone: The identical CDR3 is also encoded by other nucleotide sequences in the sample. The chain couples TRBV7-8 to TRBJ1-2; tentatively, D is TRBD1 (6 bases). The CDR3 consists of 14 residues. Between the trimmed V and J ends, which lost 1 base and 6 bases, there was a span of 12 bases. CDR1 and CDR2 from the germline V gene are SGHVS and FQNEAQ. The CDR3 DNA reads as TGTGCCAGCAGCTTAGGGGGGGGCAGGGATGGCTACACCTTC. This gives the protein CASSLGGGRDGYTF.

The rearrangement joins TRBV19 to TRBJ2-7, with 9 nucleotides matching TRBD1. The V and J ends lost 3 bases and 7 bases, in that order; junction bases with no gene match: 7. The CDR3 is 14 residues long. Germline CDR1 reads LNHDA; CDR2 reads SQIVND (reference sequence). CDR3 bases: TGTGCCAGTAGTATGGGACAGGGAGCCGGAGAGCAGTACTTC. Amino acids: CASSMGQGAGEQYF.

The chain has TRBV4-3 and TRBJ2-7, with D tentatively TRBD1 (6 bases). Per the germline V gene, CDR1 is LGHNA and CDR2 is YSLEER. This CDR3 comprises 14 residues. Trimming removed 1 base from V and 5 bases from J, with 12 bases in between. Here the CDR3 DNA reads TGCGCCAGCAGCCAAGGACGAGGGGGTGACGAGCAGTACTTC. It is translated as CASSQGRGGDEQYF.

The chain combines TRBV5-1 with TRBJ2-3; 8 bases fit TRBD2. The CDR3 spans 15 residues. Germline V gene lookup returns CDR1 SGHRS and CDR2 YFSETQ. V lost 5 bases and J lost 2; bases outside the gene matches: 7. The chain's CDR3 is CASSTSGSLTDTQYF. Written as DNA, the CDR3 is TGCGCCAGCAGTACTAGCGGAAGTCTCACAGATACGCAGTATTTT. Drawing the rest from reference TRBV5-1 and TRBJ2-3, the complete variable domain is KAGVTQTPRYLIKTRGQQVTLSCSPISGHRSVSWYQQTPGQGLQFLFEYFSETQRNKGNFPGRFSGRQFSNSRSEMNVSTLELGDSALYLCASSTSGSLTDTQYFGPGTRLTVL.

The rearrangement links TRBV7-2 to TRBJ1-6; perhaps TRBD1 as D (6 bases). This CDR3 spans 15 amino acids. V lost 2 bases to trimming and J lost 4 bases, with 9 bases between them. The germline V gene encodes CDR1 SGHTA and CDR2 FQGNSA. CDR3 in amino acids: CASSLLQGYNSPLHF. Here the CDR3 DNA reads TGTGCCAGCAGCTTACTACAGGGTTATAATTCACCCCTCCACTTT.

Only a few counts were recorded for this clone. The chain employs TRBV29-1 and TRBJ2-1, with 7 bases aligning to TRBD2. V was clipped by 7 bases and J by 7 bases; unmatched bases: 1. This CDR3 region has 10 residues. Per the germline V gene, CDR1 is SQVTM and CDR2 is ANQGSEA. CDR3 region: CSEGGNEQFF. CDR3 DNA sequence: TGCAGCGAGGGAGGGAATGAGCAGTTCTTC.